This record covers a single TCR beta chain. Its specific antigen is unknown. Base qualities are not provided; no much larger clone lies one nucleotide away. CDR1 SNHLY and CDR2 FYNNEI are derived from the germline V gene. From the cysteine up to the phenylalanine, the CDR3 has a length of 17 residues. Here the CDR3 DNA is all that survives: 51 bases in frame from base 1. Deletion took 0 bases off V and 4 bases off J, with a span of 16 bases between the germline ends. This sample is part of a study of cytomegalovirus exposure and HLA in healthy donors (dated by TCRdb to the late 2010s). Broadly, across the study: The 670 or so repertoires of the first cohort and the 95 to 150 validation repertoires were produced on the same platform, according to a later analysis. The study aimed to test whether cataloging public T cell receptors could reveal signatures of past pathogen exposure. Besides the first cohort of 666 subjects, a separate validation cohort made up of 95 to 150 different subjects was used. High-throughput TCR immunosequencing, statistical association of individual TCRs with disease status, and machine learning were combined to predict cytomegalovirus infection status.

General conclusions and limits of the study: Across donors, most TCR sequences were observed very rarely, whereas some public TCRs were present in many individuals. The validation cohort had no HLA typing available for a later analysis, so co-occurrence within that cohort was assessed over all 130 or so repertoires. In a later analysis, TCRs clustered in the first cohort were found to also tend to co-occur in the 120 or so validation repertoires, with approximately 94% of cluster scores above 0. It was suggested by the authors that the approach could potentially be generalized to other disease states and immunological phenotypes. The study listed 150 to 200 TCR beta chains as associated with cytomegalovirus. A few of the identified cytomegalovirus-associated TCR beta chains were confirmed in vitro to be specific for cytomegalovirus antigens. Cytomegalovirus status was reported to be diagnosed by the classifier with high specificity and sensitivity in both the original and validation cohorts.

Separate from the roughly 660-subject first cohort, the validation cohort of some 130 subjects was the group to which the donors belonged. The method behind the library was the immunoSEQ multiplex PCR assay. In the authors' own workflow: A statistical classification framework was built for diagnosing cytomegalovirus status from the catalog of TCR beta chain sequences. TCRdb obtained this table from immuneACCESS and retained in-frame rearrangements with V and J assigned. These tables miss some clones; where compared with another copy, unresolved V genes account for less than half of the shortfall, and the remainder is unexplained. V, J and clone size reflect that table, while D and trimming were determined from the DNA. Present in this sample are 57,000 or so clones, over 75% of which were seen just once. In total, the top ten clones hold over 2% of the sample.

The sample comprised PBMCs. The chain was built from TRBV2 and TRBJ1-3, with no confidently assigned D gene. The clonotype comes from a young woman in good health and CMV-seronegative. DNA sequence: TGTGCCAGCAGTGAAGCTGGGCACCACCTGTGGGGAAACACCATATATTTT. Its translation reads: CASSEAGHHLWGNTIYF. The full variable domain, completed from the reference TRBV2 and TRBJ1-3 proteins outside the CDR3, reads EPEVTQTPSHQVTQMGQEVILRCVPISNHLYFYWYRQILGQKVEFLVSFYNNEISEKSEIFDDQFSVERPDGSNFTLKIRSTKLEDSAMYFCASSEAGHHLWGNTIYFGEGSWLTVV.